Listed here are 3 T cell receptor beta chains from one sample, sequenced in a study of blood T cell repertoires in COVID-19. Some clones are missing from TCRdb's copy, which holds only in-frame ones; the method was immunoSEQ multiplex PCR. The sample carries around 250,000 clones, about 84% recorded once. The sequenced sample consisted of peripheral blood. The receptor set was obtained from a woman of 80 years or more with COVID-19, enrolled during active disease.

This clone appeared a single time. The rearrangement links TRBV5-1 to TRBJ1-1, with 7 bases identical to TRBD1. This CDR3 has 18 residues. V was pared by 4 bases and J by 0 bases, with 15 bases of the junction left unmatched. Looked up from germline, CDR1 is SGHRS and CDR2 is YFSETQ. In DNA form, the CDR3 reads TGCGCCAGCAGCCTCCCGGGACAGCGATTTCGATTGAACACTGAAGCTTTCTTT. Protein product: CASSLPGQRFRLNTEAFF.

The rearrangement uses TRBV6-5 and TRBJ2-7, with 7 bases identical to TRBD1. Germline V lookup: CDR1 MNHEY, CDR2 SVGAGI. CDR3 size: 14 residues. The V gene end was trimmed by 7 bases and the J gene end by 2 bases; junction bases not matched to a gene: 8. This CDR3 is CASTSGTETYEQYV. The CDR3 region has the DNA TGTGCCAGCACATCCGGGACAGAGACCTACGAGCAGTACGTC.

V is TRBV19 and J is TRBJ1-1, with 9 bases that match TRBD1. V shed 3 bases and J 0 bases; nucleotides not matched to a gene: 11. Germline V CDR1 and CDR2: LNHDA, SQIVND (reference sequence). This CDR3 contains 18 residues. As DNA, the CDR3 is TGTGCCAGTAGTATTGCCGGGACAGGGCCTTTCATGAACACTGAAGCTTTCTTT. Its translation: CASSIAGTGPFMNTEAFF.